This TCR beta chain emerged from a study of T cell responses to AZD1222 COVID-19 vaccine. Points from the study as a whole: Females outnumbered males among donors, who were mostly white British; clonal diversity was possibly underestimated. With two AZD1222 doses given, Spike-specific TCR breadth and depth both rose. Nearly half of unique spike-specific TCRs reportedly avoided B.1.351 and B.1.1.7 mutated regions. CD4 TCRs covered the whole spike, strongest at regions 160-218 and 743-854.

This CDR3 is 22 amino acids long. Trimming took 5 bases from V and 0 from J; bases not matched to a gene: 24. The germline CDR1 and CDR2 sequences are MNHNY and SVGAGI (reference sequence). Remarks on this clone: Its antigen is currently unknown.

Clones were read by immunoSEQ multiplex PCR, and TCRdb kept only the in-frame ones, dropping some. The data hold 150,000 to 160,000 clones, with about nine tenths observed a single time. This TCR was sampled from an adult in good health. This sample comprised peripheral blood, obtained on day 0 of AZD1222 vaccination. The chain combines TRBV6-6 with TRBJ2-7; 11 bases line up with TRBD2. Here the CDR3 reads CASSHPSPRVASGGPLSYEQYF. As DNA, the CDR3 is TGTGCCAGCAGTCACCCCTCCCCCCGAGTGGCTAGCGGGGGGCCGCTCTCCTACGAGCAGTACTTC.